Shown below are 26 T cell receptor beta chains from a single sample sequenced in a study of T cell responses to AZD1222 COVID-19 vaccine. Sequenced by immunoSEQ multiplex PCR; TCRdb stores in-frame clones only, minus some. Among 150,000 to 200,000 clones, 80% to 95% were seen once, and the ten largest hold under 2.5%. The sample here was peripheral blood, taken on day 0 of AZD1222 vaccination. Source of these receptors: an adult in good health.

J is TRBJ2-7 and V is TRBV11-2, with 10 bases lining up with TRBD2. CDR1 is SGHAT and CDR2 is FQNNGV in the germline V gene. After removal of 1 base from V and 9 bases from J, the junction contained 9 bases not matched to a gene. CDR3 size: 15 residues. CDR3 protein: CASSLGGGLAGVQYF. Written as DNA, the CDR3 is TGTGCCAGCAGCTTAGGCGGGGGCCTAGCGGGAGTGCAGTACTTC.

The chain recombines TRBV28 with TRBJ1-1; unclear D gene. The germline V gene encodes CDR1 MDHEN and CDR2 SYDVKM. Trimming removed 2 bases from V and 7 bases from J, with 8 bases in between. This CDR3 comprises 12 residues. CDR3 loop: CASSLMSFEAFF. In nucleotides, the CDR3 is TGTGCCAGCAGTTTAATGTCTTTTGAAGCTTTCTTT. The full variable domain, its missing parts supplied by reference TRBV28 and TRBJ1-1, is DVKVTQSSRYLVKRTGEKVFLECVQDMDHENMFWYRQDPGLGLRLIYFSYDVKMKEKGDIPEGYSVSREKKERFSLILESASTNQTSMYLCASSLMSFEAFFGQGTRLTVV.

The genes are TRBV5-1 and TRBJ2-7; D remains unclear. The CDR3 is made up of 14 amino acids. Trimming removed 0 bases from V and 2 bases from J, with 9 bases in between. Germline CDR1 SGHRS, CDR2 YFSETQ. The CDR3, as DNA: TGCGCCAGCAGCTTGGGCTACTCGGCCTACGAGCAGTACTTC. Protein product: CASSLGYSAYEQYF.

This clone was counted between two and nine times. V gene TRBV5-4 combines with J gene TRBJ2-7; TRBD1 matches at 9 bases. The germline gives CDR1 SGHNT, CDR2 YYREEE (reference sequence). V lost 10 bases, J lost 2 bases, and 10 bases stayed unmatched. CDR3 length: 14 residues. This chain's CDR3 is CAYIGQGRAYEQYF. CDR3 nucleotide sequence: TGTGCCTACATAGGACAGGGGAGGGCCTACGAGCAGTACTTC.

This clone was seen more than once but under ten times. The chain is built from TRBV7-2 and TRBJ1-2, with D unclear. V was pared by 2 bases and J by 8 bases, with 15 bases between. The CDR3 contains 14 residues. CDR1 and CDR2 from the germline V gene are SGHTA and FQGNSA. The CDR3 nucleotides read TGTGCCAGCAGCTTAAGCGCCGCCACAGAGGGCTACACCTTC. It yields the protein CASSLSAATEGYTF.

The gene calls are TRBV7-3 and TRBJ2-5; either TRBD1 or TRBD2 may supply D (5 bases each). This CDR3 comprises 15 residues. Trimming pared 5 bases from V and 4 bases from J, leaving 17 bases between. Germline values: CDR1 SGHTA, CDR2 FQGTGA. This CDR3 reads CASSPFGTPGETQYF. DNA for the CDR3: TGTGCCAGCAGCCCATTTGGGACGCCCGGAGAGACCCAGTACTTC.

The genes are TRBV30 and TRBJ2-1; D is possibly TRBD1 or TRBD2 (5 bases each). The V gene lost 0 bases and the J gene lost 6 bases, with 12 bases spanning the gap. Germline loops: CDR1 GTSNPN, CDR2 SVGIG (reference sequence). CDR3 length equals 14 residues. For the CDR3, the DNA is TGTGCCTGGAGTGTAGGGTGGGGGAGCAATGAGCAGTTCTTC. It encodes CAWSVGWGSNEQFF.

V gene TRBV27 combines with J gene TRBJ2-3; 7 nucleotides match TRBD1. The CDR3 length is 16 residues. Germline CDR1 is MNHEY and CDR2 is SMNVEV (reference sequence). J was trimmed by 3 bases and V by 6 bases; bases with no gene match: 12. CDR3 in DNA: TGTGCCAGCAGCCCGCCCGACAGGGTCCGGACAGATACGCAGTATTTT. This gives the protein CASSPPDRVRTDTQYF.

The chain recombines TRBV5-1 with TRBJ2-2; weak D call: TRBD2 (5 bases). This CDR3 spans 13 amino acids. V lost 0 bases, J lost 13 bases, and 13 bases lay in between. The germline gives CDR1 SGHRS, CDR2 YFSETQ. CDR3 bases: TGCGCCAGCAGCTTGGCAGTCGGGGAGAGGCTGTTTTTT. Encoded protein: CASSLAVGERLFF.

CDR3 sequence: CASSMTGSNSPLHF. The CDR3 DNA reads TGCGCCAGCAGCATGACAGGGTCTAATTCACCCCTCCACTTT. This sequence joins TRBV5-1 and TRBJ1-6, with TRBD1 identical over 7 bases. Germline V gene data show CDR1 as SGHRS and CDR2 as YFSETQ. The CDR3 is 14 amino acids. The V segment lost 4 bases and the J segment 6 bases; nucleotides outside the gene matches: 4. Full variable domain (outside the CDR3, taken from reference TRBV5-1 and TRBJ1-6): KAGVTQTPRYLIKTRGQQVTLSCSPISGHRSVSWYQQTPGQGLQFLFEYFSETQRNKGNFPGRFSGRQFSNSRSEMNVSTLELGDSALYLCASSMTGSNSPLHFGNGTRLTVT.

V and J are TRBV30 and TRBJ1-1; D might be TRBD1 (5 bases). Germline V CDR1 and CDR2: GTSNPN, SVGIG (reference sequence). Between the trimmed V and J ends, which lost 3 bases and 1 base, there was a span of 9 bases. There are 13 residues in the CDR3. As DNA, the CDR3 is TGTGCCTGGAGCCAGGGTTGGAACACTGAAGCTTTCTTT. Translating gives CAWSQGWNTEAFF.

CDR3 coding DNA: TGTGCCAGCAGCAAAAGTCGCAAGGATGGCTACACCTTC. It specifies CASSKSRKDGYTF. This chain links TRBV12-3 or TRBV12-4 with TRBJ1-2; D not certain. The CDR3 has 13 residues. V lost 6 bases and J 6 bases, leaving 14 bases between the germline ends.

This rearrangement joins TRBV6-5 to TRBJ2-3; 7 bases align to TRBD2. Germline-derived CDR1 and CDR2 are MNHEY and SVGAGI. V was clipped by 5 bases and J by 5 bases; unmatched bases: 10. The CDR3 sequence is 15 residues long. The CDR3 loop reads CASSPRVAGVDTQYF. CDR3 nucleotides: TGTGCCAGCAGTCCTCGAGTTGCGGGGGTAGATACGCAGTATTTT.

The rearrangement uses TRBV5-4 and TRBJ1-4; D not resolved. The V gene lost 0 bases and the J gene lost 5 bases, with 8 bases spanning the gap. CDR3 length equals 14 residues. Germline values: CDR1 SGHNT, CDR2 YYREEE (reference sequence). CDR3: CASSLGSANEKLFF. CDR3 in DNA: TGTGCCAGCAGCTTGGGTTCAGCGAATGAAAAACTGTTTTTT.

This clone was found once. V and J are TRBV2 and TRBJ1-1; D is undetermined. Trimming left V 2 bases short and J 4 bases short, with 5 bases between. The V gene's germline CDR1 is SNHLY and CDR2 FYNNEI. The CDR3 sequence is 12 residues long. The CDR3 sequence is CASSEWVTEAFF. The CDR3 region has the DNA TGTGCCAGCAGTGAATGGGTCACTGAAGCTTTCTTT.

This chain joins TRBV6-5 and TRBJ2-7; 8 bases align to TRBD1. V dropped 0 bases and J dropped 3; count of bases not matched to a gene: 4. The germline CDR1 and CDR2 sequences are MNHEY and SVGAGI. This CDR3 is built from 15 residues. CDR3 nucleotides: TGTGCCAGCAGTTACTCCGACGGACAGGGCTACGAGCAGTACTTC. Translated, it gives CASSYSDGQGYEQYF.

CDR3 coding DNA: TGTGCCAGTATCCCCGGGGGTATGGGCACCGGGGAGCTGTTTTTT. This translates into CASIPGGMGTGELFF. The V gene is TRBV19, the J gene TRBJ2-2; possible D gene TRBD2, 6 bases. The CDR3 loop spans 15 amino acids. Trimming cost V 7 bases and J 4 bases, with 16 bases left between them. CDR1 is LNHDA and CDR2 is SQIVND in the germline V gene (reference sequence).

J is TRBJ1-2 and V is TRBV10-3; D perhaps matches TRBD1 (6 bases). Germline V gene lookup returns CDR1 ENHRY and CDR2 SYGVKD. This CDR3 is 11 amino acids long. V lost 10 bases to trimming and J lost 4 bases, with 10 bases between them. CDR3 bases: TGTGCCACCCAAGGGGGCTATGGCTACACCTTC. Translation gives CATQGGYGYTF.

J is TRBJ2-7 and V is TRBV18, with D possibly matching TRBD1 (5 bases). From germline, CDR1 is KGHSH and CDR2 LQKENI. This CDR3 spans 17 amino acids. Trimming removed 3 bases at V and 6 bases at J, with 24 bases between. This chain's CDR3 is CASSPTTQGLGKGEQYF. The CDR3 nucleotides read TGTGCCAGCTCACCGACGACTCAGGGATTGGGAAAGGGCGAGCAGTACTTC.

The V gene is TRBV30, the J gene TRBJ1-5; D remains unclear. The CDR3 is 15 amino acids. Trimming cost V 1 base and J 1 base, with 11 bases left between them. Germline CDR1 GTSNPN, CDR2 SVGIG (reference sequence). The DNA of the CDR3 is TGTGCCTGGAGTGCGGCCGATAGAAGCAATCAGCCCCAGCATTTT. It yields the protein CAWSAADRSNQPQHF. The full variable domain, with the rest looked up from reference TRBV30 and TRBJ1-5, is SQTIHQWPATLVQPVGSPLSLECTVEGTSNPNLYWYRQAAGRGLQLLFYSVGIGQISSEVPQNLSASRPQDRQFILSSKKLLLSDSGFYLCAWSAADRSNQPQHFGDGTRLSIL.

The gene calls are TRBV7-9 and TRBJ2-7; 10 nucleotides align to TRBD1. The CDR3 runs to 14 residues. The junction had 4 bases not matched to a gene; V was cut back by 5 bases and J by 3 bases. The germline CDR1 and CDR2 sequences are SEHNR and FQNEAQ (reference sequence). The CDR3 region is CASSPGQGDYEQYF. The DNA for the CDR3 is TGTGCCAGCAGCCCCGGACAGGGGGACTACGAGCAGTACTTC.

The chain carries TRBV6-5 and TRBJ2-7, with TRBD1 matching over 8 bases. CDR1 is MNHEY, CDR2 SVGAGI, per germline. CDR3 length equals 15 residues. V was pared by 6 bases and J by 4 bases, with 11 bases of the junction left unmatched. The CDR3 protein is CASSPALQGAYEQYF. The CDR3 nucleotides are TGTGCCAGCAGCCCCGCCCTGCAGGGGGCGTACGAGCAGTACTTC.

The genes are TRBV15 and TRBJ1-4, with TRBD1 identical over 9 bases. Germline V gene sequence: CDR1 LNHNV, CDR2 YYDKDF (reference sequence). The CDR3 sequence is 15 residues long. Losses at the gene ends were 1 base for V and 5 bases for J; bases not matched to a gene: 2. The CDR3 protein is CATSRGQGGNEKLFF. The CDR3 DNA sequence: TGTGCCACCAGCAGAGGACAGGGGGGAAATGAAAAACTGTTTTTT.

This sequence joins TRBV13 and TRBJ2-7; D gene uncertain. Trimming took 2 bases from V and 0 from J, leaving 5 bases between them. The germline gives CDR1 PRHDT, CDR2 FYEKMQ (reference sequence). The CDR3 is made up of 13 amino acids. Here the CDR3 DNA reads TGTGCCAGCAGCTTAAGTAGCTCCTACGAGCAGTACTTC. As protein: CASSLSSSYEQYF.

The DNA of the CDR3 is TGCGCCAGCAGCCAAGGCCGAAATGAAAAACTGTTTTTT. This translates into CASSQGRNEKLFF. The chain joins TRBV4-3 to TRBJ1-4; D remains ambiguous. The CDR3 contains 13 residues. Germline CDR1 is LGHNA and CDR2 is YSLEER. Trimming pared 1 base from V and 5 bases from J, leaving 5 bases between.

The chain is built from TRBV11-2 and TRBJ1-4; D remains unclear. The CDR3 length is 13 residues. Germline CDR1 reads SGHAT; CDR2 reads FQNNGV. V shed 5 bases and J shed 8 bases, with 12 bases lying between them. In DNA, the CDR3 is TGTGCCAGCAGCCCGCGCCTGGGGGAAAAACTGTTTTTT. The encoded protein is CASSPRLGEKLFF.